The clone carrying this TCR beta chain appeared many times. The antigen remains unidentified. Deletions cut 5 bases from V and 9 bases from J, with 23 bases between. The CDR3 has 16 residues. Germline values: CDR1 SGHAT, CDR2 FQNNGV. The data stem from a study of breast tumors, draining lymph nodes, adjacent tissues. General study points: Data fit most tumor T cells coming from lymph node, expanding in tumor. Tumors had less TCR diversity than lymph nodes, more than nontumor tissue.

Breast cancer patients provided tissue from their axillary draining lymph nodes. MiXCR was run by TCRdb on the multiplex PCR reads, yielding one entry per CDR3 protein. The table records 200,000 to 300,000 distinct CDR3 sequences, 30% of them present only once. The sequence was collected from a female donor with breast cancer. Some clones in this sample may be carry-over from other donors' samples. The sequencing input was axillary lymph node tissue. V gene TRBV11-2 combines with J gene TRBJ2-1, with D perhaps matching TRBD1 or TRBD2 (5 bases each). The CDR3 loop reads CASSLSLDTGTTEQFF. For the CDR3, the DNA is TGTGCCAGCAGCCTTAGTCTCGATACCGGGACGACTGAGCAGTTCTTC.